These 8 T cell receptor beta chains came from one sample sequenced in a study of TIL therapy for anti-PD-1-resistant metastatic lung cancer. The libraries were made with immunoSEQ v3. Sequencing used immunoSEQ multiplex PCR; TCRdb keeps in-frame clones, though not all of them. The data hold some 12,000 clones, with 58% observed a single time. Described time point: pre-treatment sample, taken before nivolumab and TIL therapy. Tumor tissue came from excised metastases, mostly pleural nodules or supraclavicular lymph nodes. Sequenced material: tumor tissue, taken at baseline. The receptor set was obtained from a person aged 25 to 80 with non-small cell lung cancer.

CDR3 loop: CASSKVRNEQFF. CDR3 bases: TGCGCCAGCAGTAAAGTTCGCAATGAGCAGTTCTTC. The rearrangement joins TRBV10-1 to TRBJ2-1, with D hard to call. This CDR3 has 12 amino acids. Germline V gives CDR1 WNHNN, CDR2 SYGVQD (reference sequence). V was pared by 5 bases and J by 6 bases, with 8 bases between.

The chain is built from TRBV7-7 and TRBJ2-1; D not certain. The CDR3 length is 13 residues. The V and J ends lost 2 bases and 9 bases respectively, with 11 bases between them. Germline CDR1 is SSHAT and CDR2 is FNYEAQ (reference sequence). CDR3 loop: CASSLSPKGEQFF. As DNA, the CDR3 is TGTGCCAGCAGCTTATCCCCCAAGGGTGAGCAGTTCTTC.

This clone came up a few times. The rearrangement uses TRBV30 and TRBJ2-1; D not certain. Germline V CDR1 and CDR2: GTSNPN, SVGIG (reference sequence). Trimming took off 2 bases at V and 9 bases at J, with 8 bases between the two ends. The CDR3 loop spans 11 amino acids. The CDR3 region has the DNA TGTGCCTGGAGTAAGGCGAGTGAGCAGTTCTTC. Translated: CAWSKASEQFF.

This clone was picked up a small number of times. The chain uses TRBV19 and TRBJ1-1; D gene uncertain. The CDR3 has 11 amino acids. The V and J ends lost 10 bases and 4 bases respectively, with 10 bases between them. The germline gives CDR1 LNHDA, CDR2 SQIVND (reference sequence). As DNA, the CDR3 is TGTGCCACTGCTTTGGGCACTGAAGCTTTCTTT. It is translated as CATALGTEAFF.

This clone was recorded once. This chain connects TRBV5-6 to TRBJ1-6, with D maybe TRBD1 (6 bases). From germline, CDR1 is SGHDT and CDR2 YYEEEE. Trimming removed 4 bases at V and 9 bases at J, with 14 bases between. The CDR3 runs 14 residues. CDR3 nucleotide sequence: TGTGCCAGCAGCACTGGACAGAGTGGTTCACCCCTCCACTTT. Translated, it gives CASSTGQSGSPLHF.

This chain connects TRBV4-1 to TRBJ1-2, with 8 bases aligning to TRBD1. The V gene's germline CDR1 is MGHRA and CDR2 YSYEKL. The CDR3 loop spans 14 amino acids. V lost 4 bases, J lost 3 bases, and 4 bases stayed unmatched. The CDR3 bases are TGCGCCAGCAGCCTGGGACAGGTGGACTATGGCTACACCTTC. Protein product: CASSLGQVDYGYTF.

CDR3 loop: CSAIRGDTQYF. CDR3 nucleotide sequence: TGCAGTGCTATTAGGGGAGATACGCAGTATTTT. The chain combines TRBV20-1 with TRBJ2-3; a weak D match, TRBD1 (5 bases). Germline V CDR1 and CDR2: DFQATT, SNEGSKA (reference sequence). The CDR3 has 11 amino acids. Deletions cut 4 bases from V and 5 bases from J, with 7 bases between.

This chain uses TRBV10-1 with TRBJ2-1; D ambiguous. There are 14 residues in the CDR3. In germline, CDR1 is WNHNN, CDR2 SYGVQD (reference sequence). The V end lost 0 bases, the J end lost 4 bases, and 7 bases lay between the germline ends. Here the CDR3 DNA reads TGCGCCAGCAGTGAGTCGAGGCAATACAATGAGCAGTTCTTC. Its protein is CASSESRQYNEQFF.